These T cell receptor beta chains were read from a single sample in a study of blood T cell repertoires in COVID-19. The table came from immunoSEQ multiplex PCR; TCRdb's copy has only in-frame clones and leaves some out. This repertoire shows about 180,000 clones, approximately 85% found once; its top ten account for about 3.3%. Source material: peripheral blood. These receptors were obtained from a man aged 55-75 years with acute or convalescent COVID-19. CDR3s include the opening cysteine and the closing phenylalanine or tryptophan. Fields, in order: clone size, V gene, J gene, D gene, CDR3 protein, CDR3 DNA. A D gene is named only where the DNA matches it firmly. Not every row has a clone size; where given, it reads once, few, many or a size class.

NA,TRBV5-1,TRBJ2-3,TRBD2,CASSLTSGDTDTQYF,TGCGCCAGCAGCTTGACTAGCGGAGACACAGATACGCAGTATTTT
many,TRBV5-4,TRBJ2-2,TRBD1,CATRDRGNTGELFF,TGTGCCACAAGGGACAGGGGAAACACCGGGGAGCTGTTTTTT
NA,TRBV27,TRBJ2-3,NA,CASSRTATYQLSTDTQYF,TGTGCCAGCAGTAGGACAGCGACATACCAACTGAGCACAGATACGCAGTATTTT
NA,TRBV4-3,TRBJ2-1,TRBD1,CASSSGQGGGNEQFF,TGCGCCAGCAGTTCCGGACAGGGGGGAGGCAATGAGCAGTTCTTC
NA,TRBV28,TRBJ2-1,TRBD2,CASSSRRLAGVPYNEQFF,TGTGCCAGCAGTTCCCGCCGACTAGCGGGAGTCCCCTACAATGAGCAGTTCTTC
NA,TRBV4-3,TRBJ1-5,NA,CASSQSFDRVLQPQHF,TGCGCCAGCAGCCAATCGTTCGACAGAGTACTTCAGCCCCAGCATTTT
NA,TRBV19,TRBJ2-7,NA,CASDPPRGGWFSEQYF,TGTGCCAGTGATCCCCCCAGGGGCGGATGGTTCTCCGAGCAGTACTTC
NA,TRBV5-4,TRBJ2-6,NA,CASSRDTSSGANVLTF,TGTGCCAGCAGCCGGGACACCTCCTCTGGGGCCAACGTCCTGACTTTC
NA,TRBV18,TRBJ2-3,TRBD2,CASSPRPPGREGTDTQYF,TGTGCCAGCTCACCACGCCCGCCAGGGAGGGAAGGCACAGATACGCAGTATTTT
NA,TRBV6-6,TRBJ2-7,NA,CATKHTTGSYEQYF,TGTGCCACCAAGCATACAACGGGGAGCTACGAGCAGTACTTC
once,TRBV19,TRBJ2-3,TRBD2,CASSNSGRGTDTQYF,TGTGCCAGCTCAAACAGCGGGAGGGGCACAGATACGCAGTATTTT
NA,TRBV4-2,TRBJ2-1,NA,CASSQDDRRYNEQFF,TGTGCCAGCAGCCAAGATGATCGGAGGTACAATGAGCAGTTCTTC
NA,TRBV12-2,TRBJ2-7,NA,CASRTNALHRDRGSYEQYF,TGTGCAAGTCGCACAAACGCCCTCCACCGGGACAGGGGGTCCTACGAGCAGTACTTC
NA,TRBV27,TRBJ2-2,TRBD2,CASSFRWTSGRADSGELFF,TGTGCCAGCAGTTTTCGCTGGACTAGCGGGAGGGCCGACTCCGGGGAGCTGTTTTTT
NA,TRBV7-3,TRBJ2-1,NA,CASSFGGNRKGNEQFF,TGTGCCAGCAGCTTTGGCGGGAACCGGAAAGGCAATGAGCAGTTCTTC
NA,TRBV18,TRBJ2-2,TRBD1,CASSQRPGGNTGELFF,TGTGCCAGCTCACAACGACCAGGGGGAAACACCGGGGAGCTGTTTTTT
NA,TRBV5-4,TRBJ2-7,NA,CASSLESQRYEQYF,TGTGCCAGCAGCTTGGAGAGCCAGCGGTACGAGCAGTACTTC
NA,TRBV3-1/TRBV3-2,TRBJ1-3,NA,CASSTHGGRRGNTIYF,TGTGCCAGCAGCACCCACGGGGGGCGAAGAGGAAACACCATATATTTT
NA,TRBV15,TRBJ1-5,NA,CATSRAKQRDNQPQHF,TGTGCCACCAGCAGAGCAAAACAGAGGGACAATCAGCCCCAGCATTTT
NA,TRBV4-2,TRBJ2-3,TRBD2,CASSQDASGRTDTQYF,TGTGCCAGCAGCCAAGATGCTAGCGGGAGAACAGATACGCAGTATTTT
NA,TRBV5-1,TRBJ2-3,TRBD2,CASSFLAGGPGDTQYF,TGCGCCAGCAGCTTCTTAGCGGGAGGGCCTGGAGATACGCAGTATTTT
NA,TRBV25-1,TRBJ1-4,TRBD1,CASSEASGGGEKLFF,TGTGCCAGCAGTGAAGCGTCAGGGGGTGGTGAAAAACTGTTTTTT
NA,TRBV12-5,TRBJ1-1,NA,CASGSRGGNTEAFF,TGTGCTAGTGGTTCCCGGGGGGGGAACACTGAAGCTTTCTTT
NA,TRBV7-9,TRBJ1-1,NA,CASSLAGGNTEAFF,TGTGCCAGCAGCTTAGCGGGGGGTAACACTGAAGCTTTCTTT
NA,TRBV28,TRBJ2-7,TRBD2,CASSSAGTSGRTIYEQYF,TGTGCCAGCAGTTCCGCCGGGACTAGCGGGAGGACCATCTACGAGCAGTACTTC
NA,TRBV11-3,TRBJ1-2,TRBD1,CASTDRTGPNYGYTF,TGTGCCAGCACCGACCGGACAGGCCCTAACTATGGCTACACCTTC
NA,TRBV2,TRBJ1-1,NA,CASSGSSVRNTEAFF,TGTGCCAGCAGTGGGTCGTCGGTCCGGAACACTGAAGCTTTCTTT
NA,TRBV12-5,TRBJ2-1,TRBD2,CASGSGLAVNEQFF,TGTGCTAGTGGTTCGGGACTAGCGGTCAATGAGCAGTTCTTC
NA,TRBV28,TRBJ1-2,TRBD1,CASSLGTGSARGYTF,TGTGCCAGCAGTTTGGGGACAGGGTCGGCCCGTGGCTACACCTTC
once,TRBV6-6,TRBJ1-3,NA,CASSYPTGSSGNTIYF,TGTGCCAGCAGTTACCCGACAGGCAGCTCTGGAAACACCATATATTTT
NA,TRBV30,TRBJ2-7,NA,CAWRLGQGYEQYF,TGTGCCTGGAGGTTAGGTCAGGGCTACGAGCAGTACTTC
NA,TRBV28,TRBJ2-2,TRBD2,CASSSRASGRGELFF,TGTGCCAGCAGTTCACGGGCTAGCGGGAGAGGGGAGCTGTTTTTT
NA,TRBV18,TRBJ2-7,TRBD1,CASSPPVGDRSYEQYF,TGTGCCAGCTCACCGCCGGTTGGGGACAGGTCCTACGAGCAGTACTTC
NA,TRBV27,TRBJ1-4,NA,CASGRVLEGLFF,TGTGCCAGCGGGAGGGTTCTCGAGGGACTGTTTTTT
NA,TRBV5-1,TRBJ2-3,NA,CASSLGEVTDTQYF,TGCGCCAGCAGCTTGGGGGAGGTCACAGATACGCAGTATTTT